A single sample is the source of the 15 T cell receptor beta chains below, sequenced in a study of blood T cell repertoires in COVID-19. TCRdb's table, derived via immunoSEQ multiplex PCR, lists solely in-frame clones and lacks some. The data hold just under 50,000 clones, with 90% observed a single time. The sequenced sample was peripheral blood. The receptors stem from a human donor in a cohort sampled during active COVID-19.

The V call is TRBV3-1 (or the pseudogene TRBV3-2), the J call TRBJ2-5; 9 nucleotides align to TRBD1. Looked up from germline, CDR1 is LGHDT and CDR2 is YNNKEL (reference sequence). The CDR3 is 15 residues long. Losses at the gene ends were 6 bases for V and 5 bases for J; bases not matched to a gene: 10. The CDR3 sequence: CASSPSTGGRETQYF. The CDR3 DNA reads as TGTGCCAGCAGTCCTTCGACAGGGGGAAGGGAGACCCAGTACTTC.

The count of this clone is one. The genes are TRBV28 and TRBJ1-6; D perhaps matches TRBD1 (5 bases). There are 14 residues in the CDR3. Trimming removed 7 bases from V and 5 bases from J, with 12 bases in between. CDR1 and CDR2 (germline): MDHEN, SYDVKM. The DNA for the CDR3 is TGTGCCAGCACCCAGGGAAGAAATAATTCACCCCTCCACTTT. Its translation: CASTQGRNNSPLHF.

The V and J genes are TRBV6-5 and TRBJ1-1, with D possibly matching TRBD1 (6 bases). CDR1 is MNHEY and CDR2 is SVGAGI in the germline V gene. This CDR3 spans 12 amino acids. Between the trimmed V and J ends, which lost 7 bases and 7 bases, there was a span of 13 bases. Written as DNA, the CDR3 is TGTGCCAGCAAGGTCGGCAGGGGTGAAGCTTTCTTT. It translates to CASKVGRGEAFF.

The chain is built from TRBV5-5 and TRBJ1-5; no clear D gene. The ends were cut back, 4 bases at V and 5 bases at J, with 16 bases in the middle. The CDR3 loop spans 15 amino acids. CDR1 and CDR2 (germline): SGHKS, YYEKEE (reference sequence). CDR3 region: CASSPGRGLYQPQHF. CDR3 DNA sequence: TGTGCCAGCAGCCCTGGACGGGGTTTGTATCAGCCCCAGCATTTT.

CDR3 region: CASSPFRGQETQYF. CDR3 sequence (DNA): TGTGCCAGCAGCCCTTTCCGGGGCCAAGAGACCCAGTACTTC. The rearrangement uses TRBV11-2 and TRBJ2-5; TRBD2 might be the D (5 bases). Germline CDR1 is SGHAT and CDR2 is FQNNGV. The CDR3 loop spans 14 amino acids. Trimming removed 5 bases from V and 1 base from J, with 11 bases in between.

The chain carries TRBV6-2 or TRBV6-3 and TRBJ2-1; 7 bases agree with TRBD1. CDR3 length: 18 residues. CDR1 MNHEY and CDR2 SVGEGT come from the germline V gene. Trimming cost V 2 bases and J 1 base; bases outside gene matches: 11. DNA of the CDR3: TGTGCCAGCAGTTACAGGGGCAACAGGGGACGGTCCTACAATGAGCAGTTCTTC. It yields the protein CASSYRGNRGRSYNEQFF.

The chain uses TRBV6-5 and TRBJ2-7; 9 bases are a match to TRBD1. The V gene end was trimmed by 2 bases and the J gene end by 1 base; junction bases not matched to a gene: 3. CDR1 and CDR2 from the germline V gene are MNHEY and SVGAGI. The CDR3 runs to 15 residues. The CDR3 region is CASSYPTGGSYEQYV. CDR3 in DNA: TGTGCCAGCAGTTACCCGACAGGGGGATCCTACGAGCAGTACGTC.

V gene TRBV27 combines with J gene TRBJ2-7; perhaps TRBD2 as D (5 bases). With 8 bases removed from V and 2 bases from J, the gap between germline ends came to 10 bases. This CDR3 is 12 amino acids long. Germline V CDR1 and CDR2: MNHEY, SMNVEV (reference sequence). DNA for the CDR3: TGTGCCAGCGGCCGGGGAACCTACGAGCAGTACTTC. It translates to CASGRGTYEQYF.

The chain employs TRBV12-5 and TRBJ2-1; D is perhaps TRBD2 (6 bases). Germline V gene sequence: CDR1 LGHNT, CDR2 FRNRAP. V lost 2 bases and J 0 bases, leaving 17 bases between the germline ends. The CDR3 is 18 amino acids. The CDR3 protein is CASGLTPGLLRSYNEQFF. CDR3 in DNA: TGTGCTAGTGGTTTGACGCCGGGACTCCTTCGCTCCTACAATGAGCAGTTCTTC. The full variable domain, with the rest looked up from reference TRBV12-5 and TRBJ2-1, is DARVTQTPRHKVTEMGQEVTMRCQPILGHNTVFWYRQTMMQGLELLAYFRNRAPLDDSGMPKDRFSAEMPDATLATLKIQPSEPRDSAVYFCASGLTPGLLRSYNEQFFGPGTRLTVL.

The chain recombines TRBV6-2 or TRBV6-3 with TRBJ2-1; D perhaps matches TRBD2 (5 bases). Trimming shortened V by 0 bases and J by 0 bases, and 9 bases separated the two germline ends. The CDR3 has 16 residues. Germline lookup yields CDR1 MNHEY and CDR2 SVGEGT. CDR3 DNA: TGTGCCAGCAGTTACTCGGACTCTAGCTCCTACAATGAGCAGTTCTTC. Protein sequence: CASSYSDSSSYNEQFF.

V usage is TRBV3-1 (or the pseudogene TRBV3-2) and J usage is TRBJ1-1; D is possibly TRBD1 (5 bases). The CDR3 spans 12 residues. Deletions cut 4 bases from V and 7 bases from J, with 10 bases between. Germline CDR1 is LGHDT and CDR2 is YNNKEL (reference sequence). The CDR3 nucleotides read TGTGCCAGCAGCCTCTGGGGGGATGAAGCTTTCTTT. Translating it yields CASSLWGDEAFF.

This chain connects TRBV19 to TRBJ1-2; D perhaps matches TRBD1 (6 bases). The CDR3 has 14 amino acids. V dropped 1 base and J dropped 4 bases, with 10 bases sitting between them. Per the germline V gene, CDR1 is LNHDA and CDR2 is SQIVND (reference sequence). The CDR3 loop reads CASSIGTVLYGYTF. The CDR3 nucleotides read TGTGCCAGTAGTATAGGGACAGTTCTCTATGGCTACACCTTC. Using reference TRBV19 and TRBJ1-2 for the parts outside the CDR3, the full variable domain is DGGITQSPKYLFRKEGQNVTLSCEQNLNHDAMYWYRQDPGQGLRLIYYSQIVNDFQKGDIAEGYSVSREKKESFPLTVTSAQKNPTAFYLCASSIGTVLYGYTFGSGTRLTVV.

The genes are TRBV19 and TRBJ2-4; unclear D gene. Trimming cost V 4 bases and J 2 bases, with 6 bases left between them. The length of the CDR3 is 13 residues. Germline V gene data show CDR1 as LNHDA and CDR2 as SQIVND (reference sequence). In DNA, the CDR3 is TGTGCCAGTAGTACATCAACCAAAAACATTCAGTACTTC. Its translation is CASSTSTKNIQYF.

V usage is TRBV19 and J usage is TRBJ2-7, with no clear D. CDR1 and CDR2 (germline): LNHDA, SQIVND (reference sequence). The V end lost 0 bases, the J end lost 0 bases, and 6 bases lay between the germline ends. CDR3 size: 14 residues. DNA for the CDR3: TGTGCCAGTAGTATAGAGCGGAGCTCCTACGAGCAGTACTTC. Amino acids: CASSIERSSYEQYF.

This clone was counted a single time. The chain joins TRBV5-1 to TRBJ2-3; D unclear. From germline, CDR1 is SGHRS and CDR2 YFSETQ. Trimming pared 0 bases from V and 5 bases from J, leaving 13 bases between. This CDR3 has 15 amino acids. The CDR3 reads CASSLESPLRDTQYF. The CDR3 nucleotides read TGCGCCAGCAGCTTGGAATCCCCACTTAGAGATACGCAGTATTTT.